This T cell receptor beta chain was identified in a study of T cell responses to AZD1222 COVID-19 vaccine. The CDR3 is made up of 14 amino acids. V was pared by 1 base and J by 10 bases, with 14 bases between. CDR1 and CDR2 (germline): LNHDA, SQIVND (reference sequence). A word on this clone: Antigen: not known.

Findings of the study overall: Clonal diversity may have been underestimated, and the donors were mostly white British, with more females than males.

Using immunoSEQ multiplex PCR, the repertoire was profiled, and TCRdb retains in-frame clones only, with some absent. The data show about 190,000 clones, 90% to 95% seen once. The chain couples TRBV19 to TRBJ2-1; D unresolved. The source of this sequence is an adult in good health. Sequences were derived from peripheral blood, sampled on day 0 of AZD1222 vaccination. Here the CDR3 DNA reads TGTGCCAGTAGTATAGGGGCTGCCGCTGGGGAGCAGTTCTTC. It codes for CASSIGAAAGEQFF.